These 32 T cell receptor beta chains were all obtained from the same sample, sequenced in a study of cytotoxic CD8 clonotypes in ibrutinib-treated CLL. This table comes from immunoSEQ multiplex PCR, and its TCRdb copy is limited to in-frame clones, with some not included. This table has some 150,000 clones, about three quarters appearing once. This specimen consisted of PBMCs, obtained after 24 months of ibrutinib treatment. These receptors were taken from a human donor with chronic lymphocytic leukemia.

CDR3 loop: CASSRTGDGYGYTF. As DNA, the CDR3 is TGTGCCAGCAGCCGTACAGGGGACGGCTATGGCTACACCTTC. V usage is TRBV7-2 and J usage is TRBJ1-2; 7 bases align to TRBD1. The CDR3 consists of 14 residues. V shed 5 bases, J shed 4 bases, and the junction held 7 bases outside the gene matches. In germline, CDR1 is SGHTA, CDR2 FQGNSA.

The chain combines TRBV10-3 with TRBJ2-7; D gene uncertain. CDR1 ENHRY and CDR2 SYGVKD come from the germline V gene. V lost 10 bases to trimming and J lost 9 bases, with 16 bases between them. The length of the CDR3 is 11 residues. CDR3 sequence: CATDQGGGQYF. CDR3 sequence (DNA): TGTGCCACCGACCAAGGCGGTGGGCAGTACTTC.

The chain joins TRBV5-6 to TRBJ2-7; D unclear. CDR3 length: 11 residues. Trimming removed 1 base from V and 5 bases from J, with 4 bases in between. Germline CDR1 reads SGHDT; CDR2 reads YYEEEE. The CDR3 sequence is CASSLYNEQYF. In DNA, the CDR3 is TGTGCCAGCAGCTTGTATAACGAGCAGTACTTC.

The rearrangement uses TRBV15 and TRBJ2-1, with D perhaps TRBD1 or TRBD2 (6 bases each). V lost 0 bases to trimming and J lost 5 bases, with 17 bases between them. Germline V CDR1 and CDR2: LNHNV, YYDKDF (reference sequence). This CDR3 has 17 amino acids. CDR3 loop: CATSRDLAGEANNEQFF. The CDR3 DNA follows: TGTGCCACCAGCAGAGATTTGGCAGGGGAGGCTAACAATGAGCAGTTCTTC.

CDR3: CASSRGREGLYEQYF. DNA of the CDR3: TGTGCCAGCAGCCGGGGACGGGAGGGCCTTTACGAGCAGTACTTC. The chain carries TRBV7-2 and TRBJ2-7; 8 positions agree with TRBD2. This CDR3 spans 15 amino acids. Unmatched junction bases numbered 10, after V lost 5 bases and J lost 4 bases. Germline-derived CDR1 and CDR2 are SGHTA and FQGNSA.

V gene TRBV9 combines with J gene TRBJ1-1, with a tentative D call TRBD1 (5 bases). Germline V gene lookup returns CDR1 SGDLS and CDR2 YYNGEE. The CDR3 consists of 15 residues. V was trimmed by 0 bases and J by 8 bases, leaving 17 bases between them. Here the CDR3 reads CASSVAPQGGGEAFF. The CDR3 nucleotides read TGTGCCAGCAGCGTAGCTCCCCAGGGCGGTGGGGAAGCTTTCTTT.

This chain uses TRBV2 with TRBJ2-5; no reliable D call. The germline V gene encodes CDR1 SNHLY and CDR2 FYNNEI. Trimming pared 8 bases from V and 2 bases from J, leaving 12 bases between. The CDR3 length is 13 residues. The CDR3 protein is CASDFSGQETQYF. The CDR3 DNA follows: TGTGCCAGCGATTTCTCCGGTCAAGAGACCCAGTACTTC.

In its sample, this clone was seen once. The V gene is TRBV6-5, the J gene TRBJ1-2; TRBD1 matches at 7 bases. The length of the CDR3 is 14 residues. With V trimmed by 7 bases and J by 10 bases, 15 bases remained unmatched. CDR1 is MNHEY and CDR2 is SVGAGI in the germline V gene. CDR3 bases: TGTGCCAGCACCCAGGGGGGTGCCGTTCGCGACTACACCTTC. Translating it yields CASTQGGAVRDYTF.

The chain couples TRBV5-1 to TRBJ1-4, with D maybe TRBD1 (5 bases). This CDR3 spans 15 amino acids. V shed 5 bases and J shed 8 bases, with 19 bases lying between them. Germline CDR1 SGHRS, CDR2 YFSETQ. CDR3 sequence reads: CASRPRDGRDEKLFF. CDR3 coding DNA: TGCGCCAGCAGACCCCGGGACGGCCGTGACGAAAAACTGTTTTTT.

This clone was seen a single time. This sequence joins TRBV25-1 and TRBJ1-1; D may be TRBD1 (6 bases). Germline V lookup: CDR1 MGHDK, CDR2 SYGVNS. V lost 8 bases and J 1 base, leaving 14 bases between the germline ends. This CDR3 contains 14 residues. This CDR3 is CASAQGGWNTEAFF. The CDR3 DNA follows: TGTGCCAGCGCCCAAGGGGGATGGAACACTGAAGCTTTCTTT.

The V and J genes are TRBV5-1 and TRBJ2-5, with no clear D. The V and J ends lost 0 bases and 1 base respectively, with 16 bases between them. The CDR3 is made up of 17 amino acids. Germline CDR1 and CDR2: SGHRS and YFSETQ. The CDR3 sequence is CASSLAPAGPVQETQYF. The CDR3 DNA reads TGCGCCAGCAGCTTGGCCCCGGCAGGCCCGGTCCAAGAGACCCAGTACTTC.

This rearrangement joins TRBV4-3 to TRBJ2-3; D is unclear. The CDR3 sequence is 16 residues long. The germline CDR1 and CDR2 sequences are LGHNA and YSLEER. Trimming left V 5 bases short and J 2 bases short, with 17 bases between. In DNA form, the CDR3 reads TGCGCCAGCAGCACGTATACGGCCAGTCCCACAGATACGCAGTATTTT. Translated: CASSTYTASPTDTQYF.

The rearrangement joins TRBV28 to TRBJ2-5; 11 bases fit TRBD2. The CDR3 loop spans 16 amino acids. J was trimmed by 5 bases and V by 8 bases; bases with no gene match: 13. Germline-derived CDR1 and CDR2 are MDHEN and SYDVKM. The CDR3 DNA follows: TGTGCCAGCTTGGGGGCTAGCGGGAGGACTCGGGAGACCCAGTACTTC. Protein product: CASLGASGRTRETQYF.

The chain recombines TRBV6-5 with TRBJ2-2; D may be TRBD1 (5 bases). The CDR3 sequence is 16 residues long. V was cut by 2 bases and J by 0 bases, with 10 bases left in between. Germline V CDR1 and CDR2: MNHEY, SVGAGI. The CDR3 DNA reads TGTGCCAGCAGTTACGGGGCAGGGTCGAACACCGGGGAGCTGTTTTTT. Translation: CASSYGAGSNTGELFF.

The chain links TRBV9 to TRBJ2-1; D gene unclear. The CDR3 totals 14 residues. With 5 bases removed from V and 1 base from J, the gap between germline ends came to 10 bases. CDR1 is SGDLS and CDR2 is YYNGEE in the germline V gene. The CDR3 DNA is TGTGCCAGCAGTCGGCTAGGGTCCTACAATGAGCAGTTCTTC. This codes for CASSRLGSYNEQFF.

CDR3 in DNA: TGTGCCAGCAGCGGGAAGGGACGGCCCGAGGCCCAGTACTTC. This translates into CASSGKGRPEAQYF. The gene calls are TRBV28 and TRBJ2-5; D possibly uses TRBD1 or TRBD2 (5 bases each). This CDR3 contains 14 residues. The germline V gene encodes CDR1 MDHEN and CDR2 SYDVKM. With 6 bases removed from V and 9 bases from J, the gap between germline ends came to 20 bases.

The sample holds one count of this clone. The chain combines TRBV2 with TRBJ2-1; perhaps D is TRBD1 or TRBD2 (6 bases each). CDR3 size: 14 residues. Germline V gene data show CDR1 as SNHLY and CDR2 as FYNNEI. Trimming took 11 bases from V and 0 from J, leaving 14 bases between them. The CDR3 nucleotides are TGTGCCGGAATAGGGGGGAGCTCCTACAATGAGCAGTTCTTC. This gives the protein CAGIGGSSYNEQFF.

This clone was detected a few times. The gene calls are TRBV4-3 and TRBJ1-6; the D gene is possibly TRBD1 (6 bases). CDR3 length equals 17 residues. Between the trimmed V and J ends, which lost 0 bases and 9 bases, there was a span of 18 bases. Germline lookup yields CDR1 LGHNA and CDR2 YSLEER. DNA of the CDR3: TGCGCCAGCAGCCAAGATTCAAGGACAGACGCGCTTTCACCCCTCCACTTT. This gives the protein CASSQDSRTDALSPLHF.

The chain employs TRBV5-1 and TRBJ2-7; TRBD1 agrees at 9 bases. The germline gives CDR1 SGHRS, CDR2 YFSETQ. The CDR3 covers 17 residues. After removal of 2 bases from V and 5 bases from J, the junction contained 14 bases not matched to a gene. The CDR3 DNA sequence: TGCGCCAGCAGCTTAAAAAGCCGGGACAGGGAGGTTAACGAGCAGTACTTC. It encodes CASSLKSRDREVNEQYF.

This clone was observed at least ten times. The rearrangement joins TRBV18 to TRBJ1-6, with no clear D. This CDR3 has 18 residues. The V gene's germline CDR1 is KGHSH and CDR2 LQKENI. Trimming took 0 bases from V and 0 from J, leaving 12 bases between them. DNA of the CDR3: TGTGCCAGCTCACCACCCACCGAGTTTGGCTCCTATAATTCACCCCTCCACTTT. Amino acids: CASSPPTEFGSYNSPLHF.

The V and J genes are TRBV7-2 and TRBJ2-2; 9 bases match TRBD1. Germline V gene data show CDR1 as SGHTA and CDR2 as FQGNSA. This CDR3 contains 19 residues. The trim removed 5 bases at V and 0 bases at J, leaving 13 bases unmatched. The CDR3, as DNA: TGTGCCAGCAGCCACCGACCCGGGACAGGGTGGGCGAACACCGGGGAGCTGTTTTTT. It translates to CASSHRPGTGWANTGELFF.

This rearrangement joins TRBV11-2 to TRBJ2-3; TRBD2 agrees at 8 bases. The CDR3 is 17 residues long. Germline values: CDR1 SGHAT, CDR2 FQNNGV. With 1 base clipped from V and 0 bases from J, the junction kept 6 bases outside the gene matches. CDR3 DNA sequence: TGTGCCAGCAGCTTAGGCGCTGCGGGGGGAAGCACAGATACGCAGTATTTT. It codes for CASSLGAAGGSTDTQYF.

The J gene is TRBJ2-7, the V gene TRBV28; 9 bases line up with TRBD1. Germline V CDR1 and CDR2: MDHEN, SYDVKM. CDR3 length: 18 amino acids. J gave up 4 bases and V 6 bases, and 19 bases lay outside the gene matches. CDR3 sequence: CASSPGPGTGSVLYEQYF. The CDR3 DNA sequence: TGTGCCAGCAGCCCCGGTCCCGGGACAGGGTCGGTACTATACGAGCAGTACTTC. Together with reference TRBV28 and TRBJ2-7, the CDR3 gives the full variable domain: DVKVTQSSRYLVKRTGEKVFLECVQDMDHENMFWYRQDPGLGLRLIYFSYDVKMKEKGDIPEGYSVSREKKERFSLILESASTNQTSMYLCASSPGPGTGSVLYEQYFGPGTRLTVT.

This sequence joins TRBV6-5 and TRBJ1-5, with TRBD1 as a possible D gene (6 bases). Looked up from germline, CDR1 is MNHEY and CDR2 is SVGAGI. Trimming cost V 10 bases and J 4 bases, with 17 bases left between them. The CDR3 length is 14 residues. CDR3 loop: CATGRGGRNQPQHF. CDR3 bases: TGTGCCACCGGGAGAGGGGGGCGGAATCAGCCCCAGCATTTT.

For the CDR3, the DNA is TGTGCCTGGAGTGTACCCGACAGGGTGTGGTCACCCCTCCACTTT. As protein: CAWSVPDRVWSPLHF. This chain connects TRBV30 to TRBJ1-6, with 7 bases that match TRBD1. This CDR3 has 15 residues. Germline assignment: CDR1 GTSNPN and CDR2 SVGIG (reference sequence). With 0 bases clipped from V and 10 bases from J, the junction kept 9 bases outside the gene matches.

V usage is TRBV5-1 and J usage is TRBJ1-1; the match to TRBD1 covers 12 bases. Germline V gives CDR1 SGHRS, CDR2 YFSETQ. The CDR3 is 18 residues long. The ends lost 0 bases at V and 5 bases at J; junction bases unmatched: 11. Here the CDR3 reads CASSLVFGTGGFGTEAFF. The CDR3 DNA is TGCGCCAGCAGCTTGGTTTTCGGGACAGGGGGCTTCGGTACTGAAGCTTTCTTT.

The chain recombines TRBV9 with TRBJ2-7; 8 bases align to TRBD2. In germline, CDR1 is SGDLS, CDR2 YYNGEE. Trimming took 2 bases from V and 5 from J; bases not matched to a gene: 12. The CDR3 contains 16 residues. The CDR3 is CASSVPAGAPPDEQYF. The CDR3, as DNA: TGTGCCAGCAGCGTCCCAGCGGGAGCCCCACCGGACGAGCAGTACTTC.

V gene TRBV5-6 combines with J gene TRBJ2-7; TRBD2 matches 8 bases. Germline CDR1 is SGHDT and CDR2 is YYEEEE. J gave up 5 bases and V 2 bases, and 6 bases lay outside the gene matches. The CDR3 covers 14 residues. CDR3 sequence: CASSFGTRIDEQYF. DNA for the CDR3: TGTGCCAGCAGCTTCGGGACTAGGATCGACGAGCAGTACTTC.

V is TRBV7-2 and J is TRBJ1-1, with TRBD1 matching 7 bases. Per the germline V gene, CDR1 is SGHTA and CDR2 is FQGNSA. V lost 1 base and J lost 6; bases outside the gene matches: 5. The CDR3 runs 14 residues. The CDR3 reads CASSLVGGGPEAFF. In nucleotides, the CDR3 is TGTGCCAGCAGCTTAGTAGGGGGCGGGCCTGAAGCTTTCTTT. Supplemented by reference TRBV7-2 and TRBJ1-1, the full variable domain reads GAGVSQSPSNKVTEKGKDVELRCDPISGHTALYWYRQSLGQGLEFLIYFQGNSAPDKSGLPSDRFSAERTGGSVSTLTIQRTQQEDSAVYLCASSLVGGGPEAFFGQGTRLTVV.

V is TRBV5-6 and J is TRBJ2-7, with D possibly being TRBD1 or TRBD2 (5 bases each). Germline CDR1 SGHDT, CDR2 YYEEEE. V lost 3 bases and J 6 bases, leaving 16 bases between the germline ends. This CDR3 contains 14 residues. The DNA of the CDR3 is TGTGCCAGCAGCTCCGGACTCCCCAGGGTCGAGCAGTACTTC. It encodes CASSSGLPRVEQYF.

The V and J genes are TRBV11-2 and TRBJ2-4; weak D call: TRBD1 (6 bases). Between the trimmed V and J ends, which lost 1 base and 4 bases, there was a span of 8 bases. The CDR3 spans 14 residues. Germline CDR1 SGHAT, CDR2 FQNNGV. CDR3 sequence: CASSLGRGKNIQYF. CDR3 in DNA: TGTGCCAGCAGCTTAGGCAGGGGAAAAAACATTCAGTACTTC.

This sequence joins TRBV7-3 and TRBJ2-1; no reliable D call. The CDR3 runs 14 residues. V dropped 1 base and J dropped 6 bases, with 10 bases sitting between them. Germline V gene data show CDR1 as SGHTA and CDR2 as FQGTGA. CDR3 protein: CASSLSGVGNEQFF. The CDR3 region has the DNA TGTGCCAGCAGCTTAAGTGGGGTGGGCAATGAGCAGTTCTTC.